The 3 T cell receptor beta chains in this list originate from one sample, sequenced in a study of blood T cell repertoires in COVID-19. Only in-frame clones appear in the TCRdb table, and some are missing; sequencing was by immunoSEQ multiplex PCR. The data contain more than 250,000 clones, more than 85% of them singletons. What was sequenced was PBMCs or T cells enriched from blood (not recorded which). The receptor set was obtained from a woman aged 30 to 39 who had recovered from COVID-19.

The gene calls are TRBV19 and TRBJ1-2; D is possibly TRBD1 (5 bases). The length of the CDR3 is 12 residues. Germline CDR1 reads LNHDA; CDR2 reads SQIVND (reference sequence). With 4 bases removed from V and 5 bases from J, the gap between germline ends came to 8 bases. The CDR3 DNA sequence: TGTGCCAGTAGTACACAGGATTATGGCTACACCTTC. It specifies CASSTQDYGYTF.

This clone was observed once. This chain connects TRBV5-1 to TRBJ1-2, with D possibly being TRBD1 (5 bases). Germline CDR1 and CDR2: SGHRS and YFSETQ. This CDR3 comprises 13 residues. The V end lost 5 bases, the J end lost 4 bases, and 12 bases lay between the germline ends. Here the CDR3 reads CASSVGQGYGYTF. The CDR3, as DNA: TGCGCCAGCAGTGTCGGTCAGGGCTATGGCTACACCTTC.

J is TRBJ1-5 and V is TRBV24-1; D gene ambiguous. The CDR3 loop spans 19 amino acids. V was trimmed by 0 bases and J by 1 base, leaving 18 bases between them. The V gene's germline CDR1 is KGHDR and CDR2 SFDVKD. In DNA, the CDR3 is TGTGCCACCAGTGATTTGCAATTTCTATGGCGGGAAAGCAATCAGCCCCAGCATTTT. Encoded protein: CATSDLQFLWRESNQPQHF.